The table lists the clone carrying this T cell receptor (beta chain) with many counts. These data are taken from a study of T cells in Graves' hyperthyroidism and ophthalmopathy. With 3 bases removed from V and 3 bases from J, the gap between germline ends came to 12 bases. The CDR3 has 15 residues. Amplified regions were TCR beta CDR3 sequences from RNA transcripts. First-round RT-PCR of the TCR CDR3 relied on the HTBI primer set. TCRdb analysed the multiplex PCR reads with MiXCR anew, one entry per CDR3 protein. The top ten clones hold 13% to 15% of a sample with a few hundred thousand distinct CDR3 sequences, approximately 14% of them seen once.

The sequence came from a woman aged 18-29 years with Graves' hyperthyroidism. Sample: blood. The chain joins TRBV12-3 or TRBV12-4 to TRBJ1-5, with D perhaps TRBD1 (6 bases). CDR3 region: CASSFAGHNNQPQHF. Written as DNA, the CDR3 is TGTGCCAGCAGTTTCGCGGGACACAACAATCAGCCCCAGCATTTT.